This passage covers 9 T cell receptor beta chains from one sample sequenced in a study of blood T cell repertoires in COVID-19. TCRdb's table, derived via immunoSEQ multiplex PCR, lists solely in-frame clones and lacks some. The sample comprises over 250,000 clones, 88% of which are singletons, and 10% rests with the top ten. The sample was peripheral blood. All receptors derive from a woman aged 70 to 79 with COVID-19, enrolled during active disease.

The J gene is TRBJ1-4, the V gene TRBV7-8; the D is unclear. CDR1 is SGHVS and CDR2 is FQNEAQ in the germline V gene. With 3 bases removed from V and 0 bases from J, the gap between germline ends came to 8 bases. The CDR3 length is 15 residues. CDR3 coding DNA: TGTGCCAGCAGCTTCGGTCGAGCAACTAATGAAAAACTGTTTTTT. Amino acids: CASSFGRATNEKLFF.

This rearrangement joins TRBV19 to TRBJ2-3, with 15 bases lining up with TRBD2. V shed 3 bases, J shed 2 bases, and the junction held 3 bases outside the gene matches. There are 17 residues in the CDR3. Germline V gene data show CDR1 as LNHDA and CDR2 as SQIVND (reference sequence). The CDR3 DNA reads TGTGCCAGTAGTATGGGACTAGCGGGAGGTGTCACAGATACGCAGTATTTT. It translates to CASSMGLAGGVTDTQYF.

V is TRBV29-1 and J is TRBJ2-5; 10 positions match TRBD2. The CDR3 is made up of 12 amino acids. Trimming removed 5 bases from V and 4 bases from J; junction bases left unmatched: 1. The germline gives CDR1 SQVTM, CDR2 ANQGSEA. CDR3 in DNA: TGCAGCGTTCGGACTAGCGGAGAGACCCAGTACTTC. It codes for CSVRTSGETQYF.

This sequence joins TRBV18 and TRBJ1-5, with a tentative D call TRBD1 (5 bases). Trimming cost V 4 bases and J 2 bases, with 12 bases left between them. Germline CDR1 reads KGHSH; CDR2 reads LQKENI. The CDR3 consists of 15 residues. The CDR3: CASSRPGVGNQPQHF. The CDR3 DNA sequence: TGTGCCAGCTCACGCCCGGGGGTTGGCAATCAGCCCCAGCATTTT.

The chain recombines TRBV6-6 with TRBJ1-6, with D perhaps TRBD1 (6 bases). Trimming removed 2 bases from V and 7 bases from J, with 9 bases in between. There are 14 residues in the CDR3. The germline V gene encodes CDR1 MNHNY and CDR2 SVGAGI (reference sequence). CDR3 sequence reads: CASSYDRQNSPLHF. The CDR3 bases are TGTGCCAGCAGTTACGACAGGCAGAATTCACCCCTCCACTTT.

The chain uses TRBV5-1 and TRBJ1-1, with D possibly TRBD1 on 5 matching bases. Germline V gene sequence: CDR1 SGHRS, CDR2 YFSETQ. CDR3 length equals 16 residues. The V end lost 3 bases, the J end lost 0 bases, and 15 bases lay between the germline ends. CDR3 in amino acids: CASSSRGGDLNTEAFF. CDR3 DNA sequence: TGCGCCAGCAGCTCCCGGGGGGGAGACTTGAACACTGAAGCTTTCTTT.

The J gene is TRBJ1-3, the V gene TRBV3-1 (or the pseudogene TRBV3-2); a possible D gene is TRBD1 (5 bases). The V gene's germline CDR1 is LGHDT and CDR2 YNNKEL (reference sequence). Trimming left V 3 bases short and J 5 bases short, with 8 bases between. CDR3 length: 13 amino acids. CDR3 protein: CASSQNRRNTIYF. CDR3 sequence (DNA): TGTGCCAGCAGCCAGAACAGGAGAAACACCATATATTTT.

The chain uses TRBV2 and TRBJ1-5, with 9 bases aligning to TRBD1. Trimming took 5 bases from V and 3 from J; bases not matched to a gene: 5. Per the germline V gene, CDR1 is SNHLY and CDR2 is FYNNEI. The CDR3 contains 15 residues. CDR3 amino acids: CASSPGTGSNQPQHF. CDR3 nucleotide sequence: TGTGCCAGCAGTCCCGGGACAGGGTCCAATCAGCCCCAGCATTTT.

This rearrangement joins TRBV19 to TRBJ1-5, with D unresolved. The V end lost 4 bases, the J end lost 0 bases, and 13 bases lay between the germline ends. The CDR3 is made up of 16 amino acids. Germline V lookup: CDR1 LNHDA, CDR2 SQIVND (reference sequence). CDR3 amino acids: CASSKSGLYSNQPQHF. The CDR3 DNA follows: TGTGCCAGTAGTAAGTCCGGACTTTATAGCAATCAGCCCCAGCATTTT.